This TCR beta chain was observed in a study of CXCR3-negative and CXCR3-positive naive CD8 T cells. Findings and caveats of the study: Researchers report that CXCR3-positive naive cells carry more hydrophobic TRB CDR3s than CXCR3-negative naive cells.

5' RACE that incorporated UMI labels was used to prepare the TRB cDNA libraries. Reanalyzing the 5' RACE reads, TCRdb keeps one entry per CDR3 protein, without DNA. The sample has over 70,000 distinct CDR3 sequences. There are 15 residues in the CDR3. CDR1 is SEHNR, CDR2 FQNEAQ, per germline (reference sequence). A remark on this clonotype: Antigen: not known.

The clonotype originates from a human donor in good health. Some clones in this sample may be carry-over from other donors' samples. This chain uses TRBV7-9 with TRBJ2-5; without DNA, the TCRdb call of TRBD1 cannot be checked. Sample: naive CXCR3+ CD8+ T cells from blood. Subset given: CD45RO-CCR7+CD27+CD95- naive CD8+ T cells expressing CXCR3 (TNR3+). CDR3 residues: CASSLRRTDQETQYF.